Each of the 2 T cell receptor beta chains below was sequenced from the same sample in a study of shared clonotypes between healthy human individuals. The assay was immunoSEQ multiplex PCR, and TCRdb's table has in-frame clones only and misses some. The data show about 1.5 million clones, 95% to 99% seen once. Sequenced sample: naive CD4+ T cells sorted from blood. Subset meaning: CD45RA+ positively selected. These receptors were obtained from a man in his thirties or forties in good health.

This chain links TRBV11-2 with TRBJ2-7, with 12 bases matching TRBD2. Germline CDR1 reads SGHAT; CDR2 reads FQNNGV. This CDR3 contains 17 residues. V lost 5 bases and J lost 0; bases outside the gene matches: 8. The CDR3 reads CASSITLGLAGSYEQYF. The CDR3 DNA reads as TGTGCCAGCAGCATAACTCTGGGACTAGCGGGCTCCTACGAGCAGTACTTC.

The chain has TRBV5-4 and TRBJ2-2; tentatively, D is TRBD2 (5 bases). This CDR3 has 16 residues. Between the trimmed V and J ends, which lost 4 bases and 0 bases, there was a span of 13 bases. CDR1 SGHNT and CDR2 YYREEE come from the germline V gene (reference sequence). This chain's CDR3 is CASSRTFPTNTGELFF. DNA for the CDR3: TGTGCCAGCAGCCGGACTTTCCCTACGAACACCGGGGAGCTGTTTTTT.